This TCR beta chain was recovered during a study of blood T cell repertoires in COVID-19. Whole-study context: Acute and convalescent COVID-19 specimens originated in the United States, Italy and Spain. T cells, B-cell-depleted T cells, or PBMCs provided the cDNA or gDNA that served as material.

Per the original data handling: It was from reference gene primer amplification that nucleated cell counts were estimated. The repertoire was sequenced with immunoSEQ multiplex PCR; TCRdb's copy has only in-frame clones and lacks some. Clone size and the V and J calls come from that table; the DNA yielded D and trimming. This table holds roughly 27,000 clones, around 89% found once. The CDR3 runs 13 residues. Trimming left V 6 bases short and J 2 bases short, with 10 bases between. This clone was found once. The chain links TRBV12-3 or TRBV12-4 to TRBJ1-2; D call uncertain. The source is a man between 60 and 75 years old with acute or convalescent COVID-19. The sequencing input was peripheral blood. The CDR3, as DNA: TGTGCCAGCAGCCATCCACAGAACTATGGCTACACCTTC. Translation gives CASSHPQNYGYTF.